The 16 T cell receptor beta chains given below trace back to one sample, sequenced in a study of shared clonotypes between healthy human individuals. Using immunoSEQ multiplex PCR, the repertoire was profiled, and TCRdb retains in-frame clones only, with some absent. The sample contains roughly 700,000 clones, approximately 74% of which appear only once. Sample: memory CD4+ T cells sorted from blood. This sample's subset: CD45RA-negative fraction. These receptors were collected from a woman in her thirties in good health.

This clone occurred many times. The chain is built from TRBV5-1 and TRBJ2-1; D gene unclear. V lost 4 bases, J lost 0 bases, and 11 bases lay in between. The CDR3 has 15 residues. In germline, CDR1 is SGHRS, CDR2 YFSETQ. CDR3: CASSPERPSYNEQFF. CDR3 coding DNA: TGCGCCAGCAGCCCCGAAAGACCCTCCTACAATGAGCAGTTCTTC.

This chain connects TRBV6-1 to TRBJ2-7, with 7 bases that match TRBD2. This CDR3 has 14 residues. After removal of 6 bases from V and 2 bases from J, the junction contained 7 bases not matched to a gene. CDR1 MNHNS and CDR2 SASEGT come from the germline V gene. Here the CDR3 DNA reads TGTGCCAGCAGGCCCGGGGGGTACCCCTACGAGCAGTACTTC. It encodes CASRPGGYPYEQYF.

The rearrangement links TRBV28 to TRBJ1-5; D may be TRBD1 (5 bases). Germline CDR1 is MDHEN and CDR2 is SYDVKM. V shed 6 bases and J shed 2 bases, with 14 bases lying between them. CDR3 length: 15 amino acids. The CDR3 DNA follows: TGTGCCAGCAGCCTGGGACGGGTCGGCAATCAGCCCCAGCATTTT. Translated, it gives CASSLGRVGNQPQHF.

This chain uses TRBV7-3 with TRBJ2-3; 10 bases align to TRBD2. The V and J ends lost 5 bases and 4 bases, in that order; junction bases with no gene match: 3. The germline CDR1 and CDR2 sequences are SGHTA and FQGTGA. The CDR3 sequence is 14 residues long. The CDR3 sequence is CASSPLAGADTQYF. The CDR3 DNA reads as TGTGCCAGCAGCCCCCTAGCGGGAGCAGATACGCAGTATTTT.

The J gene is TRBJ2-7, the V gene TRBV7-2; 7 bases match TRBD2. Losses at the gene ends were 4 bases for V and 2 bases for J; bases not matched to a gene: 8. CDR3 size: 15 residues. CDR1 SGHTA and CDR2 FQGNSA come from the germline V gene. The CDR3 DNA is TGTGCCAGCAGCTCCTGGGGGGGACCCACCTACGAGCAGTACTTC. Translation: CASSSWGGPTYEQYF.

The chain links TRBV27 to TRBJ1-6; D not resolved. Germline CDR1 reads MNHEY; CDR2 reads SMNVEV (reference sequence). V was trimmed by 2 bases and J by 7 bases, leaving 6 bases between them. CDR3 length: 13 amino acids. This chain's CDR3 is CASSLPWNSPLHF. For the CDR3, the DNA is TGTGCCAGCAGTTTACCGTGGAATTCACCCCTCCACTTT.

The chain uses TRBV7-9 and TRBJ2-3, with TRBD2 matching over 7 bases. The junction had 1 base not matched to a gene; V was cut back by 0 bases and J by 4 bases. The CDR3 is 14 amino acids. Germline V CDR1 and CDR2: SEHNR, FQNEAQ (reference sequence). The CDR3: CASSLAGGADTQYF. The CDR3 region has the DNA TGTGCCAGCAGCTTAGCGGGAGGGGCAGATACGCAGTATTTT.

J is TRBJ1-1 and V is TRBV19; D uncertain. The germline V gene has CDR1 LNHDA and CDR2 SQIVND (reference sequence). The CDR3 has 15 residues. V lost 3 bases to trimming and J lost 4 bases, with 15 bases between them. CDR3 nucleotides: TGTGCCAGTAGTATGTACGGGAAATGGACCACTGAAGCTTTCTTT. Translation gives CASSMYGKWTTEAFF.

The chain combines TRBV19 with TRBJ2-6; D is undetermined. CDR1 and CDR2 (germline): LNHDA, SQIVND (reference sequence). The CDR3 is 17 amino acids. The ends were cut back, 5 bases at V and 2 bases at J, with 16 bases in the middle. CDR3 bases: TGTGCCAGTAGTCTGGACGGATTGGGGACTGGGGCCAACGTCCTGACTTTC. This encodes CASSLDGLGTGANVLTF.

There are many counts of this clone. The same CDR3 can be traced to other DNA sequences in this sample. J is TRBJ1-5 and V is TRBV4-1; D ambiguous. With 0 bases removed from V and 4 bases from J, the gap between germline ends came to 7 bases. The germline CDR1 and CDR2 sequences are MGHRA and YSYEKL. This CDR3 contains 14 residues. CDR3 nucleotide sequence: TGCGCCAGCAGCCAAGATGAGGGAAATCAGCCCCAGCATTTT. This codes for CASSQDEGNQPQHF.

The chain employs TRBV7-2 and TRBJ1-5; no firm D call. V lost 3 bases and J 1 base, leaving 4 bases between the germline ends. Germline V CDR1 and CDR2: SGHTA, FQGNSA. CDR3 length equals 13 residues. CDR3 nucleotides: TGTGCCAGCAGCTTCAACAGCAATCAGCCCCAGCATTTT. This gives the protein CASSFNSNQPQHF.

This sequence joins TRBV6-5 and TRBJ1-2, with D hard to call. Germline CDR1 MNHEY, CDR2 SVGAGI. This CDR3 spans 12 amino acids. The V gene lost 8 bases and the J gene lost 0 bases, with 7 bases spanning the gap. The CDR3 coding sequence is TGTGCCAGCCGGATGGCTAACTATGGCTACACCTTC. Translation: CASRMANYGYTF.

The chain combines TRBV27 with TRBJ2-2, with TRBD2 identical over 10 bases. From germline, CDR1 is MNHEY and CDR2 SMNVEV (reference sequence). This CDR3 contains 17 residues. V lost 8 bases to trimming and J lost 7 bases; unmatched junction nucleotides: 16. The CDR3 region is CASRPQLAGGSNGELFF. The CDR3 coding sequence is TGTGCCAGCCGTCCTCAGTTAGCGGGAGGATCGAACGGGGAGCTGTTTTTT.

There are a few counts of this clone. The chain joins TRBV5-5 to TRBJ2-7; D is possibly TRBD2 (6 bases). The CDR3 has 14 residues. V was clipped by 0 bases and J by 2 bases, with 9 bases between them. Per germline, CDR1 SGHKS and CDR2 YYEKEE (reference sequence). CDR3 sequence: CASSLGPGAYEQYF. The DNA of the CDR3 is TGTGCCAGCAGCTTGGGTCCGGGGGCCTACGAGCAGTACTTC.

The chain has TRBV6-6 and TRBJ2-2, with D possibly being TRBD1 or TRBD2 (5 bases each). The V and J ends lost 2 bases and 6 bases respectively, with 16 bases between them. Germline lookup yields CDR1 MNHNY and CDR2 SVGAGI (reference sequence). The CDR3 runs to 16 residues. The DNA of the CDR3 is TGTGCCAGCAGTTACAATTCGCCGGGGCGGTCCGGGGAGCTGTTTTTT. Translated: CASSYNSPGRSGELFF.

The rearrangement joins TRBV5-1 to TRBJ2-7; 7 nucleotides align to TRBD2. The J segment lost 3 bases and the V segment lost 7 bases, leaving 16 bases of the junction unmatched. This CDR3 region has 16 residues. CDR1 and CDR2 (germline): SGHRS, YFSETQ. The CDR3 DNA is TGCGCCAGCGCCCCGACTTGGGGAGGGGCGAGCTACGAGCAGTACTTC. Encoded protein: CASAPTWGGASYEQYF.